This TCR beta chain was documented in a study of blood T cell repertoires in COVID-19. Here immunoSEQ multiplex PCR was the method, and the copy in TCRdb shows in-frame clones only, minus some. The sample contains about 190,000 clones, 70% to 90% of which appear only once. Trimming stripped 2 bases from V and 6 bases from J, with 13 bases between. Per germline, CDR1 MNHEY and CDR2 SVGAGI. The CDR3 is 15 residues long. The chain carries TRBV6-5 and TRBJ2-2, with a possible D match to TRBD2 (5 bases). The sequenced sample was peripheral blood. The sequence derives from a woman older than 75 with acute or convalescent COVID-19. The CDR3 coding sequence is TGTGCCAGCAGTTACCGAGGGAGCGGATCCGGGGAGCTGTTTTTT. Amino acid sequence: CASSYRGSGSGELFF.